The clone carrying this TCR beta chain was observed many times. The antigen remains undetermined. This specimen belongs to a study of T cell repertoires in cytomegalovirus infection. On the study more broadly: Public TCR beta signatures indicated both CMV infection and matching HLA type.

One entry per CDR3 protein, called by TCRdb with MiXCR from the reads. The sample carries roughly 240,000 distinct CDR3 sequences, 6.5% recorded once. CDR1 is SGHTA, CDR2 FQGNSA, per germline. V lost 3 bases, J lost 5 bases, and 10 bases lay in between. CDR3 length: 13 residues. Overall study findings and caveats: CMV-specific TCR beta clonotypes restricted by HLA-C were the ones dominating the ex vivo response.

This receptor was taken from a human donor in good health (CMV status not recorded). Some clones in this sample may be carry-over from other donors' samples. The chain links TRBV7-2 to TRBJ2-5; D not certain. Sequenced input: PBMCs. For the CDR3, the DNA is TGTGCCAGCAGCTTCACTTCTGTGGAGACCCAGTACTTC. It yields the protein CASSFTSVETQYF.